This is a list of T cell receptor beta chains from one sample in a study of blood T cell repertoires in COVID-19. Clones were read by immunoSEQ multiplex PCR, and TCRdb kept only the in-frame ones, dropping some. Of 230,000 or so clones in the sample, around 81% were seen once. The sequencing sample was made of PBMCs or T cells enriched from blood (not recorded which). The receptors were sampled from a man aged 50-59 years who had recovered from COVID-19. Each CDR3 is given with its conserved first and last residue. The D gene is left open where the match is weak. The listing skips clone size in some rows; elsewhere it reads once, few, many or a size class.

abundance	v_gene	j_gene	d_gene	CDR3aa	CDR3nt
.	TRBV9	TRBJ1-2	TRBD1	CASSPRTGGVYGYTF	TGTGCCAGCAGCCCTAGGACAGGGGGCGTCTATGGCTACACCTTC
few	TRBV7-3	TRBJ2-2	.	CASSLTIGGGAAGELFF	TGTGCCAGCAGCTTAACTATTGGAGGGGGCGCAGCCGGGGAGCTGTTTTTT
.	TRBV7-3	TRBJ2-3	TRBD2	CASSRAGGVTDTQYF	TGTGCCAGCAGCCGAGCGGGAGGGGTCACAGATACGCAGTATTTT
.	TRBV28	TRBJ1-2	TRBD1	CASSRDRGDGYTF	TGTGCCAGCAGCCGGGACAGGGGAGATGGCTACACCTTC
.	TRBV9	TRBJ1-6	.	CASSVDTGRNSPLHF	TGTGCCAGCAGCGTCGACACAGGGCGGAATTCACCCCTCCACTTT
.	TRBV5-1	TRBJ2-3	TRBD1	CASDRGNADTQYF	TGCGCCAGCGACAGGGGAAACGCAGATACGCAGTATTTT
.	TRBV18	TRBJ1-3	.	CASSPISGGTHGNTIYF	TGTGCCAGCTCACCAATCTCGGGTGGGACACATGGAAACACCATATATTTT
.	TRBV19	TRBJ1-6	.	CASIGERGDSPLHF	TGTGCCAGTATAGGGGAAAGGGGTGATTCACCCCTCCACTTT
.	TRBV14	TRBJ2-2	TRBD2	CASSQDPAGPIPGELFF	TGTGCCAGCAGCCAAGATCCAGCGGGGCCGATTCCCGGGGAGCTGTTTTTT
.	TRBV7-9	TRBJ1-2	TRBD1	CASSVDRSGYTF	TGTGCCAGCAGCGTGGACAGGTCCGGTTACACCTTC
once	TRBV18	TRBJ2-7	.	CASSPGTLSSYEQYF	TGTGCCAGCTCACCAGGGACATTGTCCTCCTACGAGCAGTACTTC
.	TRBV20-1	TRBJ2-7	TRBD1	CSASRSGTGSYEQYF	TGCAGTGCTAGTAGAAGTGGGACAGGGTCCTACGAGCAGTACTTC